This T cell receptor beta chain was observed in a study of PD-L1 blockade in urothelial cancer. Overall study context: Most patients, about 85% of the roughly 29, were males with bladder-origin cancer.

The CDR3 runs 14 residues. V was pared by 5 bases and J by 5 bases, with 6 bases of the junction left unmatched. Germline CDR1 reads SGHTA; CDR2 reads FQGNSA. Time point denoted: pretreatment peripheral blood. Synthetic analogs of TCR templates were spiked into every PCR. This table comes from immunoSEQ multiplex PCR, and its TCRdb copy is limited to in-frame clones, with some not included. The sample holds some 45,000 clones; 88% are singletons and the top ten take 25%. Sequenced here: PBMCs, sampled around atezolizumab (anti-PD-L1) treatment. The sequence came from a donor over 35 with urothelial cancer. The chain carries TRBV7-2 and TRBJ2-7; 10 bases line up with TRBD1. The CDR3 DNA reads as TGTGCCAGCAGCCGGGACAGGGGAGGCCACGAGCAGTACTTC. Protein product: CASSRDRGGHEQYF.